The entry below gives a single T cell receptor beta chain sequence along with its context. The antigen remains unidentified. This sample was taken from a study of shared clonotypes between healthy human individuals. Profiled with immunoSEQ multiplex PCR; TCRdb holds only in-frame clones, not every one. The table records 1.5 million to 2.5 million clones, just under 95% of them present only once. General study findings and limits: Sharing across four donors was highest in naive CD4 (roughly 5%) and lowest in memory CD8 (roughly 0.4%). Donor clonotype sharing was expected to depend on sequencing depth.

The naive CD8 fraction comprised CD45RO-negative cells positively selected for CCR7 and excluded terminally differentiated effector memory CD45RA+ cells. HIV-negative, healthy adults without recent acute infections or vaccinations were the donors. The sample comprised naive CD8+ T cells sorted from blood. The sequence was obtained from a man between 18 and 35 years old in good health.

The CDR3 spells CASSSESEQYF. The CDR3 region has the DNA TGTGCCAGCAGTTCTGAGTCCGAGCAGTACTTC. The chain has TRBV9 and TRBJ2-7; D remains ambiguous. The germline CDR1 and CDR2 sequences are SGDLS and YYNGEE. V gave up 5 bases and J gave up 6 bases, with 9 bases separating them. This CDR3 is built from 11 residues.